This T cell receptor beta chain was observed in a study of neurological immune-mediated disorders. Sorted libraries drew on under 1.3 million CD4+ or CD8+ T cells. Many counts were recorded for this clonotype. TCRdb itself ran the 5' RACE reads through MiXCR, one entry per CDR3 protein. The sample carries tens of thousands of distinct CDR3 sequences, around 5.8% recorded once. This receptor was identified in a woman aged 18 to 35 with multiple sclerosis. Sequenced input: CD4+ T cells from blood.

The CDR3 here is CASSQAWNKGFYGYTF. In nucleotides, the CDR3 is TGCGCCAGCAGCCAAGCCTGGAATAAGGGCTTCTATGGCTACACCTTC. The genes are TRBV4-3 and TRBJ1-2; D is ambiguous. Germline CDR1 reads LGHNA; CDR2 reads YSLEER. The CDR3 runs 16 residues. Trimming pared 1 base from V and 4 bases from J, leaving 16 bases between.